This entry describes one TCR beta chain. Its antigen is still unknown. These data belong to a study of cytomegalovirus exposure and HLA in healthy donors. General study points: At a 0.05 false discovery rate, a later analysis found 15,000 to 20,000 TCR beta sequences to be associated with HLA alleles.

The CDR3 has 13 amino acids. PCR involved 60 Vbeta and 13 Jbeta primers. Profiled with immunoSEQ multiplex PCR; TCRdb holds only in-frame clones, not every one. The table lists 200,000 to 250,000 clones, about 80% of them singletons. The chain recombines TRBV21-1 with TRBJ1-1; the tabulated D call, TRBD1, remains unverified against the DNA. TRBV21-1 is tagged as a pseudogene. The specimen was PBMCs. The sequence derives from a woman in her fifties or sixties in good health and CMV-seropositive. CDR3 coding DNA: TGTGCCAGTTACACTTCGGTCTTGGGGCTAGCTTTCTTT. Translation gives CASYTSVLGLAFF.